The clone carrying this TCR beta chain was detected only once. The antigen remains undetermined. The CDR3 contains 15 residues. Germline CDR1 is SGHNT and CDR2 is YENEEA. The trim removed 6 bases at V and 2 bases at J, leaving 6 bases unmatched. This PCR relied on a set of 60 Vbeta primers and 13 Jbeta primers. Using immunoSEQ multiplex PCR, the repertoire was profiled, and TCRdb retains in-frame clones only, with some absent. The table lists some 150,000 clones, 75% to 90% of them singletons. This sample is drawn from a study of cytomegalovirus exposure and HLA in healthy donors. General study results and limits: Within an earlier analysis, most TCR beta V segments proved productive either about 87% or about 30% of the time. Sequencing artifact likely explains a cluster of highly shared sequence variants.

This TCR derives from a woman aged 45-60 years in good health and CMV-seropositive. The chain has TRBV11-3 and TRBJ2-3; 9 positions agree with TRBD1. What was sequenced was PBMCs. CDR3 coding DNA: TGTGCCAGCAGTTTTGGACAGGGGCCCACAGATACGCAGTATTTT. It encodes CASSFGQGPTDTQYF.